Each of the 2 T cell receptor beta chains below was sequenced from the same sample in a study of control samples from healthy donors and cancer patients. This table comes from immunoSEQ multiplex PCR, and its TCRdb copy is limited to in-frame clones, with some not included. The data contain fewer than 200,000 clones, 93% of them singletons. The sample taken for sequencing was blood. The receptors shown here come from a woman aged 60-75 years in good health.

The chain has TRBV6-5 and TRBJ2-3; 9 bases fit TRBD1. Germline V gives CDR1 MNHEY, CDR2 SVGAGI. The CDR3 is made up of 13 amino acids. V shed 7 bases, J shed 8 bases, and the junction held 7 bases outside the gene matches. Here the CDR3 reads CASMITGGRTQYF. DNA of the CDR3: TGTGCCAGCATGATCACAGGGGGCCGTACGCAGTATTTT.

V gene TRBV28 combines with J gene TRBJ1-2, with TRBD1 identical over 10 bases. The CDR3 is made up of 13 amino acids. The J segment lost 8 bases and the V segment lost 6 bases, leaving 6 bases of the junction unmatched. Germline CDR1 MDHEN, CDR2 SYDVKM. This CDR3 is CASSGQGVYGYTF. CDR3 nucleotide sequence: TGTGCCAGCAGCGGACAGGGGGTATACGGCTACACCTTC.